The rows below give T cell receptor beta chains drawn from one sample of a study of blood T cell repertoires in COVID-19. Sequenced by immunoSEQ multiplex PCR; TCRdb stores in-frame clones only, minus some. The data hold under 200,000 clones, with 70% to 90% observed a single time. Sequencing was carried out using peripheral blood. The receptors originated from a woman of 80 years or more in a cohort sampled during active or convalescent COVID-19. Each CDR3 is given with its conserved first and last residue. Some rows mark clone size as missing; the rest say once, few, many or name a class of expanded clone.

CATSDLGTSGANTGELFF,TRBV24-1,-
CATSSSGDEQFF,TRBV15,-
CASSLGLAGKQETQYF,TRBV2,-
CASSHLDRDLYGYTF,TRBV7-9,-
CASSVGIGGDTQYF,TRBV9,-
CASSLNYIATNEKLFF,TRBV18,-
CASSIGGRTKNIQYF,TRBV19,once
CASSLSGVDRETQYF,TRBV5-1,-
CASSLAGTENNSPLHF,TRBV7-2,-
CASSLRIPGQDYNEQFF,TRBV18,-
CASSQQGHRNTEAFF,TRBV28,few
CASSSSPTGTQETQYF,TRBV5-1,-
CARGLAGVREYNEQFF,TRBV2,-